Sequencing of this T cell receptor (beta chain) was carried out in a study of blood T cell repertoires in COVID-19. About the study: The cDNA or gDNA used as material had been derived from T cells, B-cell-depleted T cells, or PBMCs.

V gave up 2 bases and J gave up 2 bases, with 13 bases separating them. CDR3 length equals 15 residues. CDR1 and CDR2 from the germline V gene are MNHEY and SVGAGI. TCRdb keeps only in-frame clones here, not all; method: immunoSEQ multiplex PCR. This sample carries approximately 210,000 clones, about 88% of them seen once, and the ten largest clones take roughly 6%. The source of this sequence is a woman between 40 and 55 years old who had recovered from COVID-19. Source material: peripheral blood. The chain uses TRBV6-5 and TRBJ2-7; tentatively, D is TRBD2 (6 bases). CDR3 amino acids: CASSYGAGSPYEQYF. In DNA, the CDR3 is TGTGCCAGCAGTTACGGAGCGGGCTCCCCCTACGAGCAGTACTTC.